Listed below are T cell receptor beta chains from one sample, sequenced in a study of T cell changes during pregnancy in multiple sclerosis. Some clones are missing from TCRdb's copy, which holds only in-frame ones; the method was immunoSEQ multiplex PCR. The sample lists 80,000 to 130,000 clones, around 93% occurring once. Sample: peripheral blood, taken before pregnancy. These TCRs come from a female donor with multiple sclerosis, enrolled in a pregnancy study. CDR3s include the opening cysteine and the closing phenylalanine or tryptophan. A D gene is named only where the DNA matches it firmly. Clone sizes are given selectively: once, few, many, or a class where the clone is expanded.

v_gene: TRBV15; abundance: .; d_gene: TRBD1; j_gene: TRBJ2-7; CDR3aa: CATSRYQTGAYEQYF; CDR3nt: TGTGCCACCAGCAGATACCAAACAGGGGCCTACGAGCAGTACTTC
v_gene: TRBV30; abundance: .; d_gene: .; j_gene: TRBJ1-1; CDR3aa: CAWNGGGTEAFF; CDR3nt: TGTGCCTGGAACGGGGGGGGCACTGAAGCTTTCTTT
v_gene: TRBV25-1; abundance: .; d_gene: .; j_gene: TRBJ2-2; CDR3aa: CASSDSRARTGELFF; CDR3nt: TGTGCCAGCAGTGATAGCAGGGCACGGACCGGGGAGCTGTTTTTT
v_gene: TRBV27; abundance: .; d_gene: TRBD1; j_gene: TRBJ1-1; CDR3aa: CASRRDRNTEAFF; CDR3nt: TGTGCCAGCAGACGGGACAGGAACACTGAAGCTTTCTTT
v_gene: TRBV7-9; abundance: once; d_gene: .; j_gene: TRBJ2-1; CDR3aa: CASSLTLYFNEQFF; CDR3nt: TGTGCCAGCAGCTTAACACTATACTTCAATGAGCAGTTCTTC
v_gene: TRBV15; abundance: once; d_gene: TRBD1; j_gene: TRBJ2-2; CDR3aa: CATHDRGLNTGELFF; CDR3nt: TGTGCCACCCATGACAGGGGATTGAACACCGGGGAGCTGTTTTTT
v_gene: TRBV28; abundance: .; d_gene: .; j_gene: TRBJ2-7; CDR3aa: CASSLTRGEQYF; CDR3nt: TGTGCCAGCAGTTTAACCCGGGGCGAGCAGTACTTC
v_gene: TRBV27; abundance: .; d_gene: .; j_gene: TRBJ2-5; CDR3aa: CASSPREAGRLETQYF; CDR3nt: TGTGCCAGCAGTCCCCGCGAGGCAGGGCGGTTGGAGACCCAGTACTTC
v_gene: TRBV7-2; abundance: .; d_gene: TRBD2; j_gene: TRBJ2-5; CDR3aa: CASSFGTSGETQYF; CDR3nt: TGTGCCAGCAGCTTCGGGACTAGCGGTGAGACCCAGTACTTC
v_gene: TRBV9; abundance: .; d_gene: .; j_gene: TRBJ2-3; CDR3aa: CASSVSGSTDTQYF; CDR3nt: TGTGCCAGCAGCGTGTCGGGAAGCACAGATACGCAGTATTTT
v_gene: TRBV10-2; abundance: .; d_gene: .; j_gene: TRBJ2-5; CDR3aa: CASSEQKETQYF; CDR3nt: TGCGCCAGCAGTGAGCAGAAAGAGACCCAGTACTTC
v_gene: TRBV4-3; abundance: .; d_gene: TRBD2; j_gene: TRBJ2-1; CDR3aa: CASSRASGRADNEQFF; CDR3nt: TGCGCCAGCAGCCGAGCTAGCGGGAGGGCCGACAATGAGCAGTTCTTC
v_gene: TRBV7-2; abundance: .; d_gene: .; j_gene: TRBJ2-3; CDR3aa: CASSLPLGPQYF; CDR3nt: TGTGCCAGCAGCCTCCCCCTGGGGCCGCAGTATTTT
v_gene: TRBV10-1; abundance: .; d_gene: .; j_gene: TRBJ2-7; CDR3aa: CASSKTGTPREQYF; CDR3nt: TGCGCCAGCAGCAAGACCGGGACACCTAGGGAGCAGTACTTC
v_gene: TRBV9; abundance: .; d_gene: TRBD1; j_gene: TRBJ2-5; CDR3aa: CASSALSDRVQETQYF; CDR3nt: TGTGCCAGCAGCGCCCTGTCAGACAGGGTGCAAGAGACCCAGTACTTC
v_gene: TRBV15; abundance: .; d_gene: TRBD1; j_gene: TRBJ1-1; CDR3aa: CATSRDLEGALNTEAFF; CDR3nt: TGTGCCACCAGCAGAGATCTGGAGGGGGCCCTGAACACTGAAGCTTTCTTT
v_gene: TRBV5-6; abundance: once; d_gene: .; j_gene: TRBJ2-3; CDR3aa: CASSASGMDTQYF; CDR3nt: TGTGCCAGCAGCGCTTCGGGGATGGATACGCAGTATTTT
v_gene: TRBV19; abundance: .; d_gene: TRBD1; j_gene: TRBJ2-7; CDR3aa: CASSQGAPYEQYF; CDR3nt: TGTGCCAGTAGCCAGGGGGCCCCCTACGAGCAGTACTTC
v_gene: TRBV12-5; abundance: .; d_gene: TRBD2; j_gene: TRBJ2-1; CDR3aa: CASGLAQLAGAGNEQFF; CDR3nt: TGTGCTAGTGGTTTGGCCCAACTAGCGGGGGCTGGGAATGAGCAGTTCTTC
v_gene: TRBV12-5; abundance: .; d_gene: TRBD1; j_gene: TRBJ2-7; CDR3aa: CASGTGTGLYEQYF; CDR3nt: TGTGCTAGTGGAACCGGGACAGGACTCTACGAGCAGTACTTC
v_gene: TRBV27; abundance: .; d_gene: .; j_gene: TRBJ1-5; CDR3aa: CASSSHQGLSNQPQHF; CDR3nt: TGTGCCAGCAGTTCTCATCAGGGGTTGAGCAATCAGCCCCAGCATTTT
v_gene: TRBV4-2; abundance: .; d_gene: .; j_gene: TRBJ1-1; CDR3aa: CASSQAKGWVTEAFF; CDR3nt: TGTGCCAGCAGCCAAGCAAAGGGGTGGGTCACTGAAGCTTTCTTT
v_gene: TRBV4-1; abundance: once; d_gene: .; j_gene: TRBJ2-7; CDR3aa: CASSQIVTGEGEQYF; CDR3nt: TGCGCCAGCAGCCAAATCGTCACGGGAGAGGGCGAGCAGTACTTC